Below, 23 T cell receptor beta chains from the same sample are listed, as sequenced in a study of T cell clonotyping in hematopoietic cell transplantation. The assay was immunoSEQ multiplex PCR, and TCRdb's table has in-frame clones only and misses some. This sample has 4,500 to 5,000 clones, with around 91% found just once. The sample consisted of peripheral blood mononuclear cells. All receptors derive from a man between 35 and 55 years old in good health. Some clones in this sample may be carry-over from other donors' samples.

V is TRBV5-4 and J is TRBJ2-3; D is ambiguous. Germline CDR1 reads SGHNT; CDR2 reads YYREEE (reference sequence). V gave up 3 bases and J gave up 0 bases, with 8 bases separating them. The CDR3 spans 14 residues. The CDR3 sequence is CASSSPTSTDTQYF. DNA of the CDR3: TGTGCCAGCAGCTCTCCGACGAGCACAGATACGCAGTATTTT.

The chain links TRBV27 to TRBJ2-1, with 12 positions matching TRBD2. The V gene end was trimmed by 2 bases and the J gene end by 6 bases; junction bases not matched to a gene: 2. There are 15 residues in the CDR3. Germline CDR1 MNHEY, CDR2 SMNVEV (reference sequence). In DNA, the CDR3 is TGTGCCAGCAGTTTAACTAGCGGGGGGTTCAATGAGCAGTTCTTC. This sequence encodes CASSLTSGGFNEQFF.

The genes are TRBV7-9 and TRBJ1-5; D is uncertain. CDR3 length: 14 amino acids. Trimming took off 5 bases at V and 2 bases at J, with 10 bases between the two ends. Germline lookup yields CDR1 SEHNR and CDR2 FQNEAQ (reference sequence). CDR3 sequence reads: CASSPVGGNQPQHF. CDR3 in DNA: TGTGCCAGCAGCCCTGTCGGAGGCAATCAGCCCCAGCATTTT.

The chain links TRBV7-3 to TRBJ2-7, with D unresolved. In germline, CDR1 is SGHTA, CDR2 FQGTGA. The CDR3 contains 13 residues. Trimming removed 1 base from V and 3 bases from J, with 7 bases in between. CDR3 sequence: CASSLSPNYEQYF. The CDR3 nucleotides are TGTGCCAGCAGCTTAAGTCCAAACTACGAGCAGTACTTC.

This chain uses TRBV6-4 with TRBJ2-3, with 14 bases that match TRBD2. Germline V CDR1 and CDR2: MRHNA, SNTAGT. CDR3 length equals 15 residues. The junction had 1 base not matched to a gene; V was cut back by 5 bases and J by 3 bases. The chain's CDR3 is CASSRLAGGTDTQYF. CDR3 nucleotides: TGTGCCAGCAGTCGACTAGCGGGGGGGACAGATACGCAGTATTTT.

The chain recombines TRBV29-1 with TRBJ1-4, with 8 bases that match TRBD1. Trimming removed 4 bases from V and 4 bases from J; junction bases left unmatched: 8. Looked up from germline, CDR1 is SQVTM and CDR2 is ANQGSEA. This CDR3 is built from 15 residues. CDR3 residues: CSVGGLTGDNEKLFF. In nucleotides, the CDR3 is TGCAGCGTTGGGGGGTTGACAGGGGATAATGAAAAACTGTTTTTT.

This CDR3 reads CASSLGTSLYF. The CDR3 DNA reads as TGTGCCAGCAGCTTGGGGACTAGTCTGTATTTT. The J gene is TRBJ2-3, the V gene TRBV7-9, with TRBD2 matching 8 bases. Trimming took 3 bases from V and 14 from J; bases not matched to a gene: 4. The CDR3 is 11 residues long. The germline V gene has CDR1 SEHNR and CDR2 FQNEAQ (reference sequence).

This chain links TRBV2 with TRBJ2-2; 7 bases map to TRBD2. This CDR3 region has 15 residues. The V gene's germline CDR1 is SNHLY and CDR2 FYNNEI. The ends lost 10 bases at V and 6 bases at J; junction bases unmatched: 14. The CDR3 sequence is CANKSGREPAGELFF. The CDR3 DNA reads as TGTGCCAATAAATCGGGGAGGGAGCCGGCCGGGGAGCTGTTTTTT. The whole variable domain, remainder taken from reference TRBV2 and TRBJ2-2, is EPEVTQTPSHQVTQMGQEVILRCVPISNHLYFYWYRQILGQKVEFLVSFYNNEISEKSEIFDDQFSVERPDGSNFTLKIRSTKLEDSAMYFCANKSGREPAGELFFGEGSRLTVL.

This clone was seen once. CDR3 region: CASSPRGLVRIGELFF. CDR3 DNA: TGTGCCAGCAGCCCCCGAGGACTAGTAAGAATCGGGGAGCTGTTTTTT. The gene calls are TRBV14 and TRBJ2-2; TRBD2 agrees at 7 bases. The CDR3 has 16 amino acids. Germline V lookup: CDR1 SGHDN, CDR2 FVKESK. With V trimmed by 4 bases and J by 7 bases, 12 bases remained unmatched.

This clone counts as large. The chain has TRBV7-3 and TRBJ1-1; D possibly corresponds to TRBD1 (5 bases). The V gene's germline CDR1 is SGHTA and CDR2 FQGTGA. V was trimmed by 5 bases and J by 0 bases, leaving 10 bases between them. CDR3 length: 14 amino acids. In DNA form, the CDR3 reads TGTGCCAGCAGCCGCGAGGGACTGAACACTGAAGCTTTCTTT. It specifies CASSREGLNTEAFF.

The V call is TRBV2, the J call TRBJ1-1, with D possibly TRBD1 on 5 matching bases. The V gene lost 10 bases and the J gene lost 6 bases, with 18 bases spanning the gap. CDR3 size: 13 residues. Germline loops: CDR1 SNHLY, CDR2 FYNNEI. CDR3 region: CATCRDGGAEAFF. CDR3 DNA: TGTGCCACCTGCCGGGACGGCGGCGCTGAAGCTTTCTTT. The full variable domain, its missing parts supplied by reference TRBV2 and TRBJ1-1, is EPEVTQTPSHQVTQMGQEVILRCVPISNHLYFYWYRQILGQKVEFLVSFYNNEISEKSEIFDDQFSVERPDGSNFTLKIRSTKLEDSAMYFCATCRDGGAEAFFGQGTRLTVV.

V usage is TRBV2 and J usage is TRBJ1-5; D gene uncertain. V shed 2 bases and J shed 7 bases, with 9 bases lying between them. CDR1 is SNHLY, CDR2 FYNNEI, per germline. This CDR3 has 13 amino acids. CDR3 DNA sequence: TGTGCCAGCAGTGAACAGGTCGGACAGCCCCAGCATTTT. It specifies CASSEQVGQPQHF.

This clone was seen just once. This rearrangement joins TRBV5-8 to TRBJ2-1; D gene ambiguous. Germline CDR1 reads SGHTS; CDR2 reads YDEGEE. Trimming took 2 bases from V and 6 from J, leaving 3 bases between them. This CDR3 comprises 11 residues. The CDR3 nucleotides read TGTGCCAGCAGCTTTGGCAATGAGCAGTTCTTC. The encoded protein is CASSFGNEQFF.

The chain recombines TRBV4-1 with TRBJ1-2; D may be TRBD1 (5 bases). The CDR3 runs to 15 residues. V gave up 2 bases and J gave up 4 bases, with 14 bases separating them. From germline, CDR1 is MGHRA and CDR2 YSYEKL. Here the CDR3 reads CASSQLRGQGYGYTF. In nucleotides, the CDR3 is TGCGCCAGCAGCCAATTAAGAGGGCAGGGCTATGGCTACACCTTC.

CDR3 residues: CASYRAGAYNEQFF. The DNA for the CDR3 is TGTGCCAGCTACCGAGCGGGAGCGTACAATGAGCAGTTCTTC. The chain recombines TRBV18 with TRBJ2-1, with TRBD2 identical over 8 bases. There are 14 residues in the CDR3. The V gene end was trimmed by 7 bases and the J gene end by 4 bases; junction bases not matched to a gene: 6. Per germline, CDR1 KGHSH and CDR2 LQKENI. Combining the CDR3 with reference TRBV18 and TRBJ2-1 gives the whole variable domain NAGVMQNPRHLVRRRGQEARLRCSPMKGHSHVYWYRQLPEEGLKFMVYLQKENIIDESGMPKERFSAEFPKEGPSILRIQQVVRGDSAAYFCASYRAGAYNEQFFGPGTRLTVL.

This chain connects TRBV5-1 to TRBJ2-6, with no clear D. CDR1 and CDR2 from the germline V gene are SGHRS and YFSETQ. The CDR3 spans 13 residues. Trimming pared 4 bases from V and 2 bases from J, leaving 4 bases between. The CDR3 region has the DNA TGCGCCAGCAGCGGGGCTGGGGCCAACGTCCTGACTTTC. Amino acids: CASSGAGANVLTF.

The chain carries TRBV2 and TRBJ1-5, with 7 bases that match TRBD1. With V trimmed by 5 bases and J by 5 bases, 9 bases remained unmatched. Germline V gene sequence: CDR1 SNHLY, CDR2 FYNNEI. The CDR3 is made up of 15 amino acids. For the CDR3, the DNA is TGTGCCAGCAGTCGGCCGACAGGGTATGATCAGCCCCAGCATTTT. Protein: CASSRPTGYDQPQHF.

The chain has TRBV9 and TRBJ2-4; 8 nucleotides match TRBD1. The CDR3 length is 13 residues. Germline CDR1 and CDR2: SGDLS and YYNGEE. V was pared by 0 bases and J by 10 bases, with 3 bases of the junction left unmatched. CDR3 in amino acids: CASSVGTGQIQYF. DNA for the CDR3: TGTGCCAGCAGCGTAGGGACAGGGCAGATTCAGTACTTC.

V is TRBV7-2 and J is TRBJ1-2, with 7 bases aligning to TRBD1. CDR3 length: 16 residues. V lost 1 base to trimming and J lost 6 bases; unmatched junction nucleotides: 11. Per the germline V gene, CDR1 is SGHTA and CDR2 is FQGNSA. The DNA of the CDR3 is TGTGCCAGCAGCTTAGGACCGGACAGGTGGGGGGATGGCTACACCTTC. This sequence encodes CASSLGPDRWGDGYTF.

CDR3 nucleotides: TGTGCCAGCAGCTTCTACACAGATACGCAGTATTTT. Its translation: CASSFYTDTQYF. The rearrangement uses TRBV7-2 and TRBJ2-3, with unresolved D. This CDR3 region has 12 residues. Trimming stripped 3 bases from V and 2 bases from J, with 3 bases between. Germline CDR1 SGHTA, CDR2 FQGNSA.

The chain carries TRBV29-1 and TRBJ1-1; TRBD1 aligns across 12 bases. Trimming removed 4 bases from V and 10 bases from J; junction bases left unmatched: 13. The CDR3 runs to 15 residues. Per germline, CDR1 SQVTM and CDR2 ANQGSEA. The CDR3 DNA reads TGCAGCGTTGTAGGAGTCCCCGGGACAGGGGGCGGAGCTTTCTTT. Protein product: CSVVGVPGTGGGAFF.

The table lists this clone with a count of one. The chain uses TRBV15 and TRBJ1-3; a weak D match, TRBD1 (5 bases). The germline V gene has CDR1 LNHNV and CDR2 YYDKDF (reference sequence). V lost 1 base, J lost 7 bases, and 11 bases lay in between. The CDR3 totals 14 residues. The chain's CDR3 is CATSRGSGGNTIYF. CDR3 nucleotides: TGTGCCACCAGCAGAGGTTCGGGGGGGAACACCATATATTTT. The whole variable domain, filled in from reference TRBV15 and TRBJ1-3, reads DAMVIQNPRYQVTQFGKPVTLSCSQTLNHNVMYWYQQKSSQAPKLLFHYYDKDFNNEADTPDNFQSRRPNTSFCFLDIRSPGLGDTAMYLCATSRGSGGNTIYFGEGSWLTVV.

The V call is TRBV5-8, the J call TRBJ2-7; the match to TRBD1 covers 7 bases. The length of the CDR3 is 15 residues. V shed 3 bases and J 3 bases; nucleotides not matched to a gene: 9. CDR1 is SGHTS, CDR2 YDEGEE, per germline. In DNA, the CDR3 is TGTGCCAGCAGCTCCCTATACAGGGGAAACTACGAGCAGTACTTC. Amino acid sequence: CASSSLYRGNYEQYF.